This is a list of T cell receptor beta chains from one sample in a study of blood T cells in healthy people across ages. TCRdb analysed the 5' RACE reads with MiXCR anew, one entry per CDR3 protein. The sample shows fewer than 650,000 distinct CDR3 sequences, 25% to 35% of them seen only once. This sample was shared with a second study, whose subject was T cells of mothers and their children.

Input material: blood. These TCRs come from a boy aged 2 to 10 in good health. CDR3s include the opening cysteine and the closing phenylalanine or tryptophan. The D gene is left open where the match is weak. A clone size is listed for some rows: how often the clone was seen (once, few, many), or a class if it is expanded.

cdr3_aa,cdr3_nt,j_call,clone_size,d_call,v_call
CRGTPVEEQYF,TGTCGGGGCACGCCCGTGGAGGAGCAGTACTTC,TRBJ2-7,-,-,TRBV7-2
CSASLAGELYEQYF,TGCAGTGCTTCTCTAGCGGGAGAGCTCTACGAGCAGTACTTC,TRBJ2-7,few,TRBD2,TRBV20-1
CATSSRVAGGTDTQYF,TGTGCCACCAGCTCTCGCGTAGCGGGGGGCACAGATACGCAGTATTTT,TRBJ2-3,-,TRBD2,TRBV15
CASSRLTETNEKLFF,TGTGCCAGCAGCCGCCTGACAGAAACTAATGAAAAACTGTTTTTT,TRBJ1-4,few,-,TRBV4-2
CASSLGTGSGYGYTF,TGTGCCAGCAGCTTGGGGACAGGATCGGGCTATGGCTACACCTTC,TRBJ1-2,few,TRBD1,TRBV5-5
CASSHPGRAQETQYF,TGCGCCAGCAGCCACCCGGGACGGGCACAAGAGACCCAGTACTTC,TRBJ2-5,-,-,TRBV4-1
CASSLWGGVRQKISYEQYF,TGTGCCAGCAGCCTTTGGGGTGGGGTAAGGCAAAAGATTTCCTACGAGCAGTACTTC,TRBJ2-7,few,-,TRBV7-2
CAWRTSGTYQETQYF,TGTGCCTGGAGGACTAGCGGGACGTACCAAGAGACCCAGTACTTC,TRBJ2-5,-,TRBD2,TRBV30
CASSDDRAYGYTF,TGTGCCAGCAGTGACGACAGGGCGTATGGCTACACCTTC,TRBJ1-2,once,TRBD1,TRBV2
CASNLLGQNTGELFF,TGCGCCAGCAACCTCCTCGGACAGAACACCGGGGAGCTGTTTTTT,TRBJ2-2,few,-,TRBV5-1
CASSPGGTSGNIRYF,TGCGCCAGCAGCCCGGGGGGGACTAGCGGAAACATTCGGTACTTC,TRBJ2-4,few,TRBD2,TRBV5-1